This paragraph covers one TCR beta chain sequence. V lost 4 bases and J 2 bases, leaving 14 bases between the germline ends. The CDR3 sequence is 15 residues long. Germline CDR1 reads MGHDK; CDR2 reads SYGVNS. The data stem from a study of T cells after yellow fever vaccination. TCRdb used MiXCR to reprocess the 5' RACE reads, holding one entry per CDR3 protein. Altogether about 330,000 distinct CDR3 sequences are present, around 6.8% being singletons, with the ten largest covering over 15%. The sequence derives from a man aged 18-30 years who received the YFV17D yellow fever vaccine. Sequencing was performed on PBMCs, taken roughly 47 days after the first yellow fever vaccination. The chain links TRBV25-1 to TRBJ2-5; maybe TRBD2 (6 bases). The CDR3 is CASSGGRTLQETQYF. The CDR3 DNA sequence: TGTGCCAGCAGTGGAGGGAGGACACTACAAGAGACCCAGTACTTC.